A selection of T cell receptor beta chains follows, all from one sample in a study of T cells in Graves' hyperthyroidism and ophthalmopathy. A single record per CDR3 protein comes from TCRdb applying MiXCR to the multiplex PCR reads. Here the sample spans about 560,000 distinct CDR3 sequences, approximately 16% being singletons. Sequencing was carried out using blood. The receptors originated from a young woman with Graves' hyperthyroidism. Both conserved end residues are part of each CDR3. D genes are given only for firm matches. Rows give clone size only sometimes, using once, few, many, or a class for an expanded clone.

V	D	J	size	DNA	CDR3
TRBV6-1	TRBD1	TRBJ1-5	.	TGTGCCAGCAATACAGGGGCCCAGCCCCAGCATTTT	CASNTGAQPQHF
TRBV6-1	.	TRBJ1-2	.	TGTGCCAGCAGTGAAACAGACGAGTCCTATGGCTACACCTTC	CASSETDESYGYTF
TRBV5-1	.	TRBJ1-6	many	TGCGCCAGCAGCCCGGTCGCGGACAGCCTACCGTCACCCCTCCACTTT	CASSPVADSLPSPLHF
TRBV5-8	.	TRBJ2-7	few	TGTGCCAGCAGCTTGACCCCCGGGTGGCGAACCTACGAGCAGTACTTC	CASSLTPGWRTYEQYF
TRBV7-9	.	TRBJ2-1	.	TGTGCCAGCAGCTTACTGCGGGCCTACAATGAGCGGTTCTTC	CASSLLRAYNERFF
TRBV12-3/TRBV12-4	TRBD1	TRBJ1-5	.	TGTGCCAGCAGTTCCAGGGGGGGCAATCAGCCCCAGCATTTT	CASSSRGGNQPQHF
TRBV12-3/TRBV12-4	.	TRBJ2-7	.	TGTGCCAGCAGTGCGTGGGACGAGCAGTACTTC	CASSAWDEQYF
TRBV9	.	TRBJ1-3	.	TGTGCCAGCAGCGTAGCGGGCTCGACAGGCTCTGGAAACACCATATATTTT	CASSVAGSTGSGNTIYF
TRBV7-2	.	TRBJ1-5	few	TGTGCCAGCAGCCCTGGGCGGCTGGGACAGCCCCAGCATTTT	CASSPGRLGQPQHF
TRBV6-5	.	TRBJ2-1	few	TGTGCCAGCAGTTACGGGGGGTTGGGAGAGCAGTTCTTC	CASSYGGLGEQFF
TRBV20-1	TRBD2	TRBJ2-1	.	TGCAGTGCTAGACCCCAAGTGTTAACTAGCGGGACCCTTTACAATGAGCAGTTCTTC	CSARPQVLTSGTLYNEQFF
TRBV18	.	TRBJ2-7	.	TGTGCCAGCTCTTTCGGACTCGGTATCTACGAGCAGTACTTC	CASSFGLGIYEQYF
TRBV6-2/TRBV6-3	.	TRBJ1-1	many	TGTGCCAGCAGCCTGAGACCTGGAGGCGTGAACACTGAAGCTTTCTTT	CASSLRPGGVNTEAFF
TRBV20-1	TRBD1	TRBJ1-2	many	TGCAGTGCTACTGACAGGGCGAACAACTATGGCTACACCTTC	CSATDRANNYGYTF
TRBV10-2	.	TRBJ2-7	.	TGCGCCAGCAGTGAGTCCGGGCGTCGGAAATACTACGAGCAGTACTTC	CASSESGRRKYYEQYF
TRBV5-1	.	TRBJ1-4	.	TGCGCCAGCAGCTTGGCGAAGGTGCAGGTATGGACGGAAAAACTGTTTTTT	CASSLAKVQVWTEKLFF
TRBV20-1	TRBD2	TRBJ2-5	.	TGCAGTGCCCTCCTGAGCGGGAGGGTTGGAGGAGAGACCCAGTACTTC	CSALLSGRVGGETQYF
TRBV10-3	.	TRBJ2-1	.	TGTGCCATCAGTGAGTGGGGGGCTCAAGGAGGTGAGCAGTTCTTC	CAISEWGAQGGEQFF
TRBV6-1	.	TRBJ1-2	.	TGTGCCAGCAGTGGACTCGAGGGAATGGCTGGCTACACCTTC	CASSGLEGMAGYTF
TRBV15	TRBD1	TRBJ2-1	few	TGTGCCACCAGCAATACACAGGGGATTGAGCAGTTCTTC	CATSNTQGIEQFF
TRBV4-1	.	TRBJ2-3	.	TGCGCCAGCAGCCAAGCTCCTAGCGGCACAGATACGCAGTATTTT	CASSQAPSGTDTQYF
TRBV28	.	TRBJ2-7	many	TGTGCCAGCAGTTTTCCAACCGGGACACTACCCTACGAGCAGTACTTC	CASSFPTGTLPYEQYF
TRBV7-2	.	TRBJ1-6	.	TGTGCCAGCAGCTTAAGAGGGGGTAATTCACCCCTCCACTTT	CASSLRGGNSPLHF
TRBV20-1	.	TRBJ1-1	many	TGCAGTGCTAGAGGAATGAACACTGAAGCTTTCTTT	CSARGMNTEAFF
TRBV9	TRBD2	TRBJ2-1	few	TGTGCCAGCAGCCCCAGACTAGCGGTCTCCTACAATGAGCAGTTCTTC	CASSPRLAVSYNEQFF
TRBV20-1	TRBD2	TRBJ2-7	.	TGCAGTGCTAAACCACCCGGGGGGATGAACGAGCAGTACTTC	CSAKPPGGMNEQYF
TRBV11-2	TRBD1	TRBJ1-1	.	TGTGCCAGCAGCTTGGGACAGGGTACTGTGGCTGAAGCTTTCTTT	CASSLGQGTVAEAFF
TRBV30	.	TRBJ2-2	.	TGTGTCTGGTTAGAAGGGTCGGGGGGCGTCGTCACCGGGGAGCTGTTTTTT	CVWLEGSGGVVTGELFF
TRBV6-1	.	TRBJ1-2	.	TGTGCCAGCAGTGTATCCCTCAGCCCTAGTGGTGGCTACACCTTC	CASSVSLSPSGGYTF
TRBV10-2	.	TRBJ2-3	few	TGCGCCAGCAGTGAGTCGATCAGTTTGGCAGATACGCAGTATTTT	CASSESISLADTQYF
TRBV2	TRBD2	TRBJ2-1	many	TGTGCCAGCAGTTTACAGCGGGGTCGCTCCTACAATGAGCAGTTCTTC	CASSLQRGRSYNEQFF
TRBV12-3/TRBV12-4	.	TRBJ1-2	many	TGTGCCAGCAGTGAACACTCTGGGGTAGGAGACCGCTATGGCTACACCTTC	CASSEHSGVGDRYGYTF
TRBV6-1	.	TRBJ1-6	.	TGTGCCAGCAGTGAACTGGGTTCACCCCTCCACTTT	CASSELGSPLHF
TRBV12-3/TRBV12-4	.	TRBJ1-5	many	TGTGCCAGCAGGGGGGACGGGAATCAGCCCCAGCATTTT	CASRGDGNQPQHF
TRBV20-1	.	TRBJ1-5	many	TGCAGTGCTATGACAGATTCCTTCAATCAGCCCCAGCATTTT	CSAMTDSFNQPQHF
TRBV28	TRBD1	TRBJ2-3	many	TGTGCCAGCAAGACAGGGGCCCCCGTCGGTAGAGATACGCAGTATTTT	CASKTGAPVGRDTQYF
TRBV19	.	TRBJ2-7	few	TGTGCCAGTATGGGAGGAGGAGGGCAGTACTTC	CASMGGGGQYF
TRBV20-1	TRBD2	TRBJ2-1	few	TGCAGTGCTAGAATTCTGACTAGCGGGAGTTATGAGCAGTTCTTC	CSARILTSGSYEQFF
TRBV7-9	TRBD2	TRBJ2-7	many	TGTGCCAGCAGAGCCCTAGCGGGAGGAGAAGAGCAGTACTTC	CASRALAGGEEQYF
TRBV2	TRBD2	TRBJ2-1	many	TGTGCCAGCAGTCGAACTAGCGGGAGGAAAGATGAGCAGTTCTTC	CASSRTSGRKDEQFF
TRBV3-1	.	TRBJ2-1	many	TGTGCCAGCAGCCAGACAGGAGAAAACTACAATGAGCAGTTCTTC	CASSQTGENYNEQFF
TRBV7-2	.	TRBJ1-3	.	TGTGCCAGCAGCTTTGGGCAGGTGCACTCTGGAAACACCATATATTTT	CASSFGQVHSGNTIYF
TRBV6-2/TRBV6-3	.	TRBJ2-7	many	TGTGCCAGCAGTGGCATTCGGACCTACGAGCAGTACTTC	CASSGIRTYEQYF
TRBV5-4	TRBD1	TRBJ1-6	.	TGTGCCAGCAGCTCTGGACAGGGCACCTATAATTCACCCCTCCACTTT	CASSSGQGTYNSPLHF
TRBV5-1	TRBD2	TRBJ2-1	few	TGCGCCAGCAGCGTAGGGGCGGGAGTAGGGAATGAGCAGTTCTTC	CASSVGAGVGNEQFF
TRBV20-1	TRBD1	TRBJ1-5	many	TGCAGTGCTAGAGAGTCCAACAGGGGACGAATCCAACGGCCCCAGCATTTT	CSARESNRGRIQRPQHF
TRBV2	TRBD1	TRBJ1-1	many	TGTGCCAGCAGTACCGGGACAGGGCGTGGGGACACTGAAGCTTTCTTT	CASSTGTGRGDTEAFF
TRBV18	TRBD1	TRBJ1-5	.	TGTGCCAGCTCACCTATGACAGGGTTTAATCAGCCCCAGCATTTT	CASSPMTGFNQPQHF
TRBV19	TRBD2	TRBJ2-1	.	TGTGCCAGCCGCCGCGGGGGGCCCGTCTTTGATGAGCAGTTCTTC	CASRRGGPVFDEQFF
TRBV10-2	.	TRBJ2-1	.	TGCGCCAGCAAGGGACTGCCTGCCTACAATGAGCAGTTCTTC	CASKGLPAYNEQFF
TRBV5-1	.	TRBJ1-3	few	TGCGCCAGCAGCTTGGCGGAGGGATTATCGTCTGGAAACACCATATATTTT	CASSLAEGLSSGNTIYF